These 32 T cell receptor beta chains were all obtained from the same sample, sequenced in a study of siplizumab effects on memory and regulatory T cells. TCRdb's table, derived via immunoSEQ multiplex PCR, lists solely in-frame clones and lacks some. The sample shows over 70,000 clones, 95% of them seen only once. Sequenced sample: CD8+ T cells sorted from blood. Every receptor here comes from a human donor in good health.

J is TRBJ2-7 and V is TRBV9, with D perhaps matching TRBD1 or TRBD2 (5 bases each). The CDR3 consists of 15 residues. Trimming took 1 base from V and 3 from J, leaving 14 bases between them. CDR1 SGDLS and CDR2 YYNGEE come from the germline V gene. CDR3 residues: CASSVMSEGLYEQYF. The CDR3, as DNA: TGTGCCAGCAGCGTAATGTCCGAGGGGCTCTACGAGCAGTACTTC.

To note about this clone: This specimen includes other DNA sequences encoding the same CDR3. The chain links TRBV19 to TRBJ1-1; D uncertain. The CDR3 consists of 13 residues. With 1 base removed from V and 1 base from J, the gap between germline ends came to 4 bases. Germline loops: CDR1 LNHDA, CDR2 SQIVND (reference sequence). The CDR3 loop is CASSIGGNTEAFF. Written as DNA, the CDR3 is TGTGCCAGTAGTATAGGCGGGAACACTGAAGCTTTCTTT.

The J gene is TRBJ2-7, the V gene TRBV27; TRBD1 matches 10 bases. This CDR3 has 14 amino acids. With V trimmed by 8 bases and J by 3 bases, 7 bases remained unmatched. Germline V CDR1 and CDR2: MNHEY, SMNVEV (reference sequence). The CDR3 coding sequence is TGTGCCAGCCGCCCTGGGACAGGGGACTACGAGCAGTACTTC. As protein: CASRPGTGDYEQYF.

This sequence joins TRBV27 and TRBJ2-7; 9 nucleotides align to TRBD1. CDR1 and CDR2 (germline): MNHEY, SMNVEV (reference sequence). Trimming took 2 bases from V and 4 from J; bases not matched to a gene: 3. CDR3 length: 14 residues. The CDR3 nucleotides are TGTGCCAGCAGTTTAGGGACAGGGTTTTACGAGCAGTACTTC. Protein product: CASSLGTGFYEQYF.

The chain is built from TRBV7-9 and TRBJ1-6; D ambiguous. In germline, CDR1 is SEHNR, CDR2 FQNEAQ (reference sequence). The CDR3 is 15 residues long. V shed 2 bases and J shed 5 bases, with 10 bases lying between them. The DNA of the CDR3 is TGTGCCAGCAGCTTAATCGGGAGGGATAATTCACCCCTCCACTTT. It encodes CASSLIGRDNSPLHF.

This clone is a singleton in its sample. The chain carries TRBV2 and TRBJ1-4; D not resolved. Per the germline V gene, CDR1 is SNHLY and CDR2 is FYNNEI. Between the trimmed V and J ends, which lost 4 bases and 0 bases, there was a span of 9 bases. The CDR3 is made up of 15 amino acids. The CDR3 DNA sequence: TGTGCCAGCAGTGTCTACAGTGCAACTAATGAAAAACTGTTTTTT. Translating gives CASSVYSATNEKLFF.

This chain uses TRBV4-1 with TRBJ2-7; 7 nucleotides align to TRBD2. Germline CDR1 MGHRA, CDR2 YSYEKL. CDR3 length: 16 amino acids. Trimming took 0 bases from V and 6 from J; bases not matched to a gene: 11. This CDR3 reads CASSQDPLAGVFEQYF. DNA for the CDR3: TGCGCCAGCAGCCAAGATCCGCTGGCGGGAGTCTTCGAGCAGTACTTC.

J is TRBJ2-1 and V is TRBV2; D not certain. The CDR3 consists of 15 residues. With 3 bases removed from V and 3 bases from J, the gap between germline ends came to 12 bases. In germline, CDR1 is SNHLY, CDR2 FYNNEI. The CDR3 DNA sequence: TGTGCCAGCAGTGAGATCTCGACCCTCTACAATGAGCAGTTCTTC. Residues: CASSEISTLYNEQFF.

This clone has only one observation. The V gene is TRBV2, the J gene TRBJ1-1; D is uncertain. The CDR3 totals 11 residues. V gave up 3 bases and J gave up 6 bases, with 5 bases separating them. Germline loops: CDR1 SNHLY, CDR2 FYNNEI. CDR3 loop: CASSDGSEAFF. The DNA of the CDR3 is TGTGCCAGCAGTGATGGGTCTGAAGCTTTCTTT.

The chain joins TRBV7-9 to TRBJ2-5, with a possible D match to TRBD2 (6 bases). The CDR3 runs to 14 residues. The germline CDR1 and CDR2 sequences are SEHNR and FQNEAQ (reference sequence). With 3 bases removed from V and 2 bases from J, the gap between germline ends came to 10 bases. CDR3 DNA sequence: TGTGCCAGCAGCTTCACTAGCAGTCAAGAGACCCAGTACTTC. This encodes CASSFTSSQETQYF.

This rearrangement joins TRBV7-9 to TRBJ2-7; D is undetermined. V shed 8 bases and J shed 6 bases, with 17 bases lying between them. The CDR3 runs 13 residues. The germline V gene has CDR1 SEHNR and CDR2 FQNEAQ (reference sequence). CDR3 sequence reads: CASVSSPAPEQYF. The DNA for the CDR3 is TGTGCCAGCGTCTCATCCCCCGCCCCCGAGCAGTACTTC.

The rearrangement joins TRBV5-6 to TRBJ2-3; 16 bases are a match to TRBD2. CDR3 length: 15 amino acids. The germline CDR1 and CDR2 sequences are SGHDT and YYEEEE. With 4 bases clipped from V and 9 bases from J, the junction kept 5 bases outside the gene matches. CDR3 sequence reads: CASSKGLAGGPTQYF. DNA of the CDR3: TGTGCCAGCAGCAAGGGACTAGCGGGAGGGCCGACGCAGTATTTT.

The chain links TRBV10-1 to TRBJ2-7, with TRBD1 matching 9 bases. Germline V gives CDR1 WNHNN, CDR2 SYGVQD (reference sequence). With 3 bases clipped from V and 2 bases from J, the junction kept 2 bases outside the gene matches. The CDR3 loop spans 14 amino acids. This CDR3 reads CASSDGTGPYEQYF. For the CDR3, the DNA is TGCGCCAGCAGTGATGGGACAGGGCCCTACGAGCAGTACTTC.

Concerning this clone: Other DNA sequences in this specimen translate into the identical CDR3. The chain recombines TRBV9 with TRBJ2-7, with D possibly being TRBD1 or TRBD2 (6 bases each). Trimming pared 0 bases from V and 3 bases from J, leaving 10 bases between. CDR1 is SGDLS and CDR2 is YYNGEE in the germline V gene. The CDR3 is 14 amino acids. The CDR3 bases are TGTGCCAGCAGCGTAGGGAGGGGGGACTACGAGCAGTACTTC. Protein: CASSVGRGDYEQYF.

This CDR3 reads CASTPSGGETQYF. As DNA, the CDR3 is TGTGCCAGCACCCCGTCTGGTGGGGAGACCCAGTACTTC. The J gene is TRBJ2-5, the V gene TRBV7-3, with unresolved D. The CDR3 contains 13 residues. The V end lost 7 bases, the J end lost 5 bases, and 14 bases lay between the germline ends. Germline lookup yields CDR1 SGHTA and CDR2 FQGTGA.

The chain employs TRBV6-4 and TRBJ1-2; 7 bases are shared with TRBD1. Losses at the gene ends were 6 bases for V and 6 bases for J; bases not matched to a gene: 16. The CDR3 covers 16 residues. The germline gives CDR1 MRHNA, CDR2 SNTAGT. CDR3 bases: TGTGCCAGCAGCCCCTTCTCCAGGGGGAGTCCCCATGGCTACACCTTC. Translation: CASSPFSRGSPHGYTF.

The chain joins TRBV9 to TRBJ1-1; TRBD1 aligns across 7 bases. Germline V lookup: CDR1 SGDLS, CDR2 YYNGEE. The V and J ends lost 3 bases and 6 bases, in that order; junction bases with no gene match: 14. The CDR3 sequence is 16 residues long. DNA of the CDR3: TGTGCCAGCAGCGCAAACCCATTCACTGGACAGGCTGAAGCTTTCTTT. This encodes CASSANPFTGQAEAFF.

CDR3 protein: CASSQDNIFRTSGYNEQFF. For the CDR3, the DNA is TGTGCCAGCAGCCAAGATAATATATTTAGGACTAGCGGCTACAATGAGCAGTTCTTC. The chain links TRBV14 to TRBJ2-1; 10 bases are shared with TRBD2. This CDR3 contains 19 residues. Germline CDR1 is SGHDN and CDR2 is FVKESK. V was clipped by 0 bases and J by 3 bases; unmatched bases: 11.

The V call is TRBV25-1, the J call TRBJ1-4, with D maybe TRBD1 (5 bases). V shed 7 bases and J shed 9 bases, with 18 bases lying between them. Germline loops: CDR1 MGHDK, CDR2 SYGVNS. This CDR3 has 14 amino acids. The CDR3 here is CASTPPGPIKKLFF. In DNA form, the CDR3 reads TGTGCCAGCACTCCTCCAGGGCCGATTAAAAAACTGTTTTTT.

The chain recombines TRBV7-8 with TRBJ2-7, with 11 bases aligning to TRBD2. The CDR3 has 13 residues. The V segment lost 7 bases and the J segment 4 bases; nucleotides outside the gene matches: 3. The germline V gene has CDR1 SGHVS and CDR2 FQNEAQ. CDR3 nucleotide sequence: TGTGCCAGCAAGGGACTAGCGGCGTACGAGCAGTACTTC. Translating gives CASKGLAAYEQYF.

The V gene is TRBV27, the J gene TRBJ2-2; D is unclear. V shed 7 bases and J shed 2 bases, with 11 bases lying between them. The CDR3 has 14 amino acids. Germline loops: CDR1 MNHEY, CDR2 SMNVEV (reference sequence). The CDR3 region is CASTKTANTGELFF. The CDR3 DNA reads TGTGCCAGCACTAAGACTGCAAACACCGGGGAGCTGTTTTTT.

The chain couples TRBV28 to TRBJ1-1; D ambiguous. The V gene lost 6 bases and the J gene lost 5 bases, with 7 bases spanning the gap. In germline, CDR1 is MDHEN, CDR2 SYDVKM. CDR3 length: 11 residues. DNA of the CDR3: TGTGCCAGCAGGGAGGGAACTGAAGCTTTCTTT. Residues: CASREGTEAFF.

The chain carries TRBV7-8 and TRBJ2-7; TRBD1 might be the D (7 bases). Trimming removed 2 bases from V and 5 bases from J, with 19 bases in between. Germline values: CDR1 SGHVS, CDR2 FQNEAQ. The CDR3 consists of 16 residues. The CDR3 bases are TGTGCCAGCAGCTTAAGGAGGGCAGGGGGAATCCACGAGCAGTACTTC. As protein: CASSLRRAGGIHEQYF.

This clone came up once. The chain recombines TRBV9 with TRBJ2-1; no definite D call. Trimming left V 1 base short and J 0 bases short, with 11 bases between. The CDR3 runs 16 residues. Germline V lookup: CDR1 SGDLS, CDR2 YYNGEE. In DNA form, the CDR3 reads TGTGCCAGCAGCGTACTCAGGAACCCCTCCTACAATGAGCAGTTCTTC. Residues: CASSVLRNPSYNEQFF. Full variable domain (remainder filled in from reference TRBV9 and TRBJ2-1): DSGVTQTPKHLITATGQRVTLRCSPRSGDLSVYWYQQSLDQGLQFLIQYYNGEERAKGNILERFSAQQFPDLHSELNLSSLELGDSALYFCASSVLRNPSYNEQFFGPGTRLTVL.

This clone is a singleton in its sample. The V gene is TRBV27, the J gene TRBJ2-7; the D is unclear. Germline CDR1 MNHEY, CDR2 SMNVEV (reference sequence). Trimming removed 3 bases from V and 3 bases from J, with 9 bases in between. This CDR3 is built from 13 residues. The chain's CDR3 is CASSFGESYEQYF. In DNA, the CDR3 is TGTGCCAGCAGTTTTGGCGAAAGCTACGAGCAGTACTTC.

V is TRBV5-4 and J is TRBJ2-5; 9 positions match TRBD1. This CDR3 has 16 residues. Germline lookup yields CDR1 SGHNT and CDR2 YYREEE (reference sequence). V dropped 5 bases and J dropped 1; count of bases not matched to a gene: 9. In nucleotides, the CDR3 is TGTGCCAGCAGTCGAACAGGGGGCAGGATCCAAGAGACCCAGTACTTC. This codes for CASSRTGGRIQETQYF.

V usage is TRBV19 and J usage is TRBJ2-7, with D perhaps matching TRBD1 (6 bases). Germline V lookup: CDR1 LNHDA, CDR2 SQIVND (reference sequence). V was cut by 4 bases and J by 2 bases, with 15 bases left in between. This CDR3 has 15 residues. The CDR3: CASSNPGRGTYEQYF. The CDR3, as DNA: TGTGCCAGTAGTAACCCCGGCAGGGGTACCTACGAGCAGTACTTC.

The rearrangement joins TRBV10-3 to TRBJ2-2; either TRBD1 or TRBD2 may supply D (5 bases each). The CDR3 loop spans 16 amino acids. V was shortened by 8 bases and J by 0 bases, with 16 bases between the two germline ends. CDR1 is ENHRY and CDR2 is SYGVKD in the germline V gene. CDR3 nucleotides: TGTGCCATCCGGGACGCGGCAGTTTCGAACACCGGGGAGCTGTTTTTT. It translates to CAIRDAAVSNTGELFF.

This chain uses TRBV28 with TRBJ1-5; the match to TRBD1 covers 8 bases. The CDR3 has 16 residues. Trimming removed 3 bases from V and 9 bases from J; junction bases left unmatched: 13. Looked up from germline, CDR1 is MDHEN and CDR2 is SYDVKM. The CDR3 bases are TGTGCCAGCAGTTTTGGACAGGGAATAATCCTGGCGCCCCAGCATTTT. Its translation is CASSFGQGIILAPQHF.

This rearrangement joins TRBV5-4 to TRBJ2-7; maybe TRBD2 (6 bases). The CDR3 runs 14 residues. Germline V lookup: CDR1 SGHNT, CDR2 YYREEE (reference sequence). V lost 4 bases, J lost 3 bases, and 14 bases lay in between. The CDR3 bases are TGTGCCAGCAGCCCGGAGGGCGGGATCTACGAGCAGTACTTC. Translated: CASSPEGGIYEQYF.

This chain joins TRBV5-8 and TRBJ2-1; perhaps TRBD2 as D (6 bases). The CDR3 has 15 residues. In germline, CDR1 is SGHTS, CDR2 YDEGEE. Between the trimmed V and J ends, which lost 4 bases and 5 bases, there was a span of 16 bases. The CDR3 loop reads CASSAAAGLNNEQFF. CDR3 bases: TGTGCCAGCAGCGCCGCCGCGGGACTTAACAATGAGCAGTTCTTC. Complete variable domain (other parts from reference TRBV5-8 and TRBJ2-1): EAGVTQSPTHLIKTRGQQATLRCSPISGHTSVYWYQQALGLGLQFLLWYDEGEERNRGNFPPRFSGRQFPNYSSELNVNALELEDSALYLCASSAAAGLNNEQFFGPGTRLTVL.

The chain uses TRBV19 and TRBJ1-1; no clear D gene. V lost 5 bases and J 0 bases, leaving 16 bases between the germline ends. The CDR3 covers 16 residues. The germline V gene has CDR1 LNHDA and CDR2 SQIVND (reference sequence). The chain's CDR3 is CASSFAWQSMNTEAFF. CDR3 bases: TGTGCCAGTAGTTTTGCCTGGCAGTCTATGAACACTGAAGCTTTCTTT.